This T cell receptor beta chain was sequenced in a study of a mutant IDH1 vaccine in newly diagnosed glioma. Turning to the study itself: Each patient was administered eight vaccinations, scheduled in weeks 1, 3, 5, 7, 11, 15, 19 and 23. The study started vaccination 4-6 weeks after radiotherapy alone, or with temozolomide cycles. Treated patients, averaging around 40 years, were around 62% male and around 40% female. Study observations and caveats: Pseudoprogression appears to have had no connection to changes in top peripheral T cell clonotypes.

TCRdb keeps only in-frame clones here, not all; method: immunoSEQ multiplex PCR. In the table there are about 64,000 clones, roughly 84% of which are singletons. Time point defined: week 11, during vaccination. Doses comprised 300 ug of mutant IDH1 20-mer peptide each, plus topical imiquimod. With 1 base clipped from V and 6 bases from J, the junction kept 5 bases outside the gene matches. Germline V CDR1 and CDR2: LNHDA, SQIVND (reference sequence). The CDR3 runs 16 residues. Comment on this clone: Its antigen is still unknown.

The receptor was isolated from a woman aged 50 to 65 with glioma. Sample: PBMCs, taken from a glioma patient whose treatment included an IDH1 peptide vaccine. The rearrangement joins TRBV19 to TRBJ1-4, with 10 bases fitting TRBD1. The CDR3 loop reads CASSIGRGTGDEKLFF. As DNA, the CDR3 is TGTGCCAGTAGTATAGGACGCGGGACAGGGGATGAAAAACTGTTTTTT.